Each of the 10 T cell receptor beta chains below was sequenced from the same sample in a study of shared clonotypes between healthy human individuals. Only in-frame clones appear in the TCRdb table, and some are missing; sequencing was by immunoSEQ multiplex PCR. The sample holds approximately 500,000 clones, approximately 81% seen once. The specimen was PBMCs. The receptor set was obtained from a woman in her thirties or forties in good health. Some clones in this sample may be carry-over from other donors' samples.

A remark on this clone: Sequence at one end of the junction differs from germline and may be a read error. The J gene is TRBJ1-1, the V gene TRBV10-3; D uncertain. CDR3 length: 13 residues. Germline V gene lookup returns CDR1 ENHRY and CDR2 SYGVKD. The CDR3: CATSRSGEAEAFF. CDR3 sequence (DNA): TGTGCCACCAGTCGAAGTGGCGAGGCTGAAGCTTTCTTT.

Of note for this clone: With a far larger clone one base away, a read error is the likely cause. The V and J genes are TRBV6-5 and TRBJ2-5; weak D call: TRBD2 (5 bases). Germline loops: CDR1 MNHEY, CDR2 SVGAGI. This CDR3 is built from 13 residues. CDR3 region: CVSSPPGQETQYF. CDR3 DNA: TGTGTCAGCAGTCCTCCGGGACAAGAGACCCAGTACTTC.

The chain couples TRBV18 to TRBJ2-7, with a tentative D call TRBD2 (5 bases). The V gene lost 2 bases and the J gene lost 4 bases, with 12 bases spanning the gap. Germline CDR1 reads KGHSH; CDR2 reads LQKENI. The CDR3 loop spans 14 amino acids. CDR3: CASSPTSGTYEQYF. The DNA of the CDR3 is TGTGCCAGCTCACCAACTAGTGGAACTTACGAGCAGTACTTC.

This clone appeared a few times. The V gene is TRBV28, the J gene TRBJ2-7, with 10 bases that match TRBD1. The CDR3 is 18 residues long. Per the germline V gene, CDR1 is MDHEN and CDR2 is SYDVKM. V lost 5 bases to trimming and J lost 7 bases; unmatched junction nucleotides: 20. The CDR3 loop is CASSRDRGPPPPPREQYF. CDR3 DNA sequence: TGTGCCAGCAGTAGGGACAGGGGACCCCCTCCCCCTCCGAGAGAGCAGTACTTC.

The CDR3 spells CASSSPRGTNEQFF. The CDR3 nucleotides are TGTGCCAGCAGCTCCCCCCGGGGAACCAATGAGCAGTTCTTC. The rearrangement links TRBV7-3 to TRBJ2-1; a possible D gene is TRBD2 (5 bases). This CDR3 comprises 14 residues. Trimming took off 4 bases at V and 6 bases at J, with 13 bases between the two ends. Germline assignment: CDR1 SGHTA and CDR2 FQGTGA. The full variable domain, completed using reference TRBV7-3 and TRBJ2-1, is GAGVSQTPSNKVTEKGKYVELRCDPISGHTALYWYRQSLGQGPEFLIYFQGTGAADDSGLPNDRFFAVRPEGSVSTLKIQRTERGDSAVYLCASSSPRGTNEQFFGPGTRLTVL.

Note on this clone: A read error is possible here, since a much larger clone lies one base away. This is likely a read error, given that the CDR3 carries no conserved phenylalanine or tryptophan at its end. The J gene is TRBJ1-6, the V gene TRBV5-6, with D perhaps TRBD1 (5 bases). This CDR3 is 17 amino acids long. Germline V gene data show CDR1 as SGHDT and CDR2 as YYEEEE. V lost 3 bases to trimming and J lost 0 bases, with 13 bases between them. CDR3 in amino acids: CASSSTSGSSYNSPLHL. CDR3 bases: TGTGCCAGCAGCTCCACGTCAGGGAGCTCCTATAATTCACCCCTCCACCTT.

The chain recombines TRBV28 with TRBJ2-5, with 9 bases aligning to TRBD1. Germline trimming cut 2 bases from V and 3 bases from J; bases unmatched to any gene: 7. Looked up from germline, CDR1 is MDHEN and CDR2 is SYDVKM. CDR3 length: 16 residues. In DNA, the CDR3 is TGTGCCAGCAGTTTAGGACCGGGACAGGGCAAAGAGACCCAGTACTTC. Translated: CASSLGPGQGKETQYF.

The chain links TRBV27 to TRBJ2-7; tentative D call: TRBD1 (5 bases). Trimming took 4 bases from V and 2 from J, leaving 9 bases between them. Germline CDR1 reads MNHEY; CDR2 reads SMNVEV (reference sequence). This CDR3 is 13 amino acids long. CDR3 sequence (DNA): TGTGCCAGCAGTTACAGGTATACCTACGAGCAGTACTTC. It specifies CASSYRYTYEQYF.

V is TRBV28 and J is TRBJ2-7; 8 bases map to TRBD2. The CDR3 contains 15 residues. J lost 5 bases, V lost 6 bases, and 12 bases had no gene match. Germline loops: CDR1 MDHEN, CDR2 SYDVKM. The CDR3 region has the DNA TGTGCCAGCAGCCCCCACCAGGCGGGAGGTAACGAGCAGTACTTC. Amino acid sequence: CASSPHQAGGNEQYF. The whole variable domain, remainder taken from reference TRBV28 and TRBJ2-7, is DVKVTQSSRYLVKRTGEKVFLECVQDMDHENMFWYRQDPGLGLRLIYFSYDVKMKEKGDIPEGYSVSREKKERFSLILESASTNQTSMYLCASSPHQAGGNEQYFGPGTRLTVT.

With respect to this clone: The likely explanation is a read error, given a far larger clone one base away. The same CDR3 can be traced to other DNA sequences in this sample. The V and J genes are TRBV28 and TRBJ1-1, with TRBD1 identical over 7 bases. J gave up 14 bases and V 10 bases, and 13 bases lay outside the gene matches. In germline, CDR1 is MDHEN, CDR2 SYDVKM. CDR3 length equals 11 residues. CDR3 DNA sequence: TGTGCCACCAGGGACAGTATGTGGGCCTTCTTT. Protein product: CATRDSMWAFF.